This TCR beta chain was recorded in a study of blood T cell repertoires in COVID-19. As for the study in general: COVID-19 samples from acute and convalescent phases originated in the United States, Italy and Spain.

This CDR3 contains 16 residues. CDR1 is MNHEY and CDR2 is SMNVEV in the germline V gene (reference sequence). Trimming left V 0 bases short and J 3 bases short, with 12 bases between. Libraries were prepared by immunoSEQ multiplex PCR; TCRdb keeps only in-frame clonotypes and omits some of them. The sample lists around 140,000 clones, approximately 88% seen once, with 25% to 30% in the top ten. The source material was peripheral blood. This sequence originates from a human donor in a cohort sampled during active COVID-19. This chain links TRBV27 with TRBJ1-3; maybe TRBD1 (6 bases). CDR3 residues: CASSLSPRGGGNTIYF. Written as DNA, the CDR3 is TGTGCCAGCAGTTTATCGCCCCGAGGGGGTGGAAACACCATATATTTT.